This TCR beta chain was retrieved from a study of T cells in Graves' hyperthyroidism and ophthalmopathy. Study-wide points: From stable hyperthyroidism, ophthalmopathy was separated by a 13 V-J model.

CDR3 size: 13 residues. Germline values: CDR1 SQVTM, CDR2 ANQGSEA. V was pared by 6 bases and J by 7 bases, with 16 bases between. Absence of ophthalmopathy progression within 18 months defined stable Graves' hyperthyroidism. Regions amplified from RNA transcripts were the TCR beta CDR3 regions. First-round RT-PCR with HTBI primers amplified the TCR CDR3 region. TCRdb called the multiplex PCR reads again in MiXCR, with one record for every CDR3 protein. There are about 420,000 distinct CDR3 sequences in the sample; around 14% occur only once, and roughly 14% lies in the top ten. This clonotype was counted many times. What it recognizes is unknown.

Material: blood. The TCR sequence derives from a woman younger than 30 with Graves' hyperthyroidism. The chain recombines TRBV29-1 with TRBJ1-5, with D possibly TRBD1 on 6 matching bases. The CDR3 coding sequence is TGCAGCGTGGGGGCGGGGATCGGGCAGCCCCAGCATTTT. It specifies CSVGAGIGQPQHF.